Listed below are T cell receptor beta chains from one sample, sequenced in a study of shared clonotypes between healthy human individuals. The data were produced by immunoSEQ multiplex PCR, yet TCRdb's version contains in-frame clones alone and is incomplete. Of over a million clones in the sample, approximately 96% were seen once. The specimen sequenced was naive CD4+ T cells sorted from blood. These receptors came from a man aged 25-45 years in good health. Each CDR3 is given with its conserved first and last residue. The D gene is left open where the match is weak. Clone size appears in some rows only: once, few, many, or a class for an expanded clone.

v_call	j_call	d_call	clone_size	cdr3_nt	cdr3_aa
TRBV5-4	TRBJ1-4	NA	NA	TGTGCCAGCAGCTCCAACCCGACAGTAGCTAATGAAAAACTGTTTTTT	CASSSNPTVANEKLFF
TRBV27	TRBJ2-7	TRBD2	once	TGTGCCAGCAGTCCCCTCGGGCTAGCGGCAACCTACGAGCAGTACTTC	CASSPLGLAATYEQYF
TRBV29-1	TRBJ2-2	NA	NA	TGCAGCGTTCTCCCGGGGGCCGGGGAGCTGTTTTTT	CSVLPGAGELFF
TRBV28	TRBJ2-3	TRBD2	NA	TGTGCCAGCAGGGTTCCGGGACTAGCGGCCACAGATACGCAGTATTTT	CASRVPGLAATDTQYF
TRBV28	TRBJ1-2	NA	NA	TGTGCCAGCAGTCATCGGGGTGGCTACACCTTC	CASSHRGGYTF
TRBV11-3	TRBJ2-5	NA	NA	TGTGCCAGCAGCCCCGGGTACCAAGAGACCCAGTACTTC	CASSPGYQETQYF
TRBV7-9	TRBJ1-4	NA	NA	TGTGCCAGCAGCTTACCTGGGGAACTGTTTTTT	CASSLPGELFF
TRBV18	TRBJ1-1	NA	NA	TGTGCCAGCTCACCCCTCATAGGAGCGAACACTGAAGCTTTCTTT	CASSPLIGANTEAFF
TRBV28	TRBJ2-5	NA	NA	TGTGCCAGCAGCTTGGGGGTTGGGGCAGTCCAAGAGACCCAGTACTTC	CASSLGVGAVQETQYF
TRBV5-4	TRBJ2-7	TRBD2	NA	TGTGCCAGCAGCTTGGATGGACTAGCGGTCCCCAGGGGGGTGCAGTACTTC	CASSLDGLAVPRGVQYF
TRBV10-2	TRBJ2-3	NA	NA	TGCGCCAGCAGTGAGGGGGCAGGGTTCAGGGGCCCAGATACGCAGTATTTT	CASSEGAGFRGPDTQYF
TRBV7-9	TRBJ2-3	NA	once	TGTGCCAGCAGCTTCGGGACCGCGGAAGATACGCAGTATTTT	CASSFGTAEDTQYF
TRBV18	TRBJ2-7	NA	NA	TGTGCCAGCTCACCCGGCGGCGAGCAGTACTTC	CASSPGGEQYF
TRBV5-1	TRBJ1-4	NA	NA	TGCGCCAGCAGCTTGGACGGTTTTAATGAAAAACTGTTTTTT	CASSLDGFNEKLFF
TRBV6-1	TRBJ2-7	NA	NA	TGTGCCAGCAGTGCAATACCCTCCCACGAGCAGTACTTC	CASSAIPSHEQYF
TRBV15	TRBJ2-3	TRBD2	NA	TGTGCCACCAGCAGAGATCTAGCGGGTACAAGCACAGATACGCAGTATTTT	CATSRDLAGTSTDTQYF
TRBV11-2	TRBJ2-2	TRBD2	NA	TGTGCCAGCAGCTTATTTGGAGCGGGAGGGGTTAACACCGGGGAGCTGTTTTTT	CASSLFGAGGVNTGELFF
TRBV5-1	TRBJ2-7	TRBD2	once	TGCGCCAGCAGCTTTGCACTAGCGGTAAACAAGTACTTC	CASSFALAVNKYF
TRBV7-8	TRBJ2-1	TRBD2	NA	TGTGCCAGCAGCCCAAGACTAGCGGGAGAAGGTGAGCAGTTCTTC	CASSPRLAGEGEQFF
TRBV7-2	TRBJ2-7	TRBD1	NA	TGTGCCAGCAGCCGGACGGGACAGAGCCCCTACGAGCAGTACTTC	CASSRTGQSPYEQYF
TRBV18	TRBJ1-1	NA	NA	TGTGCCAGCTCACCGGGGCAGCCGATGACTGAAGCTTTCTTT	CASSPGQPMTEAFF
TRBV10-3	TRBJ2-3	NA	once	TGTGCCACCATGATCGACCCGGGGTCAGATACGCAGTATTTT	CATMIDPGSDTQYF
TRBV5-1	TRBJ1-1	TRBD1	few	TGCGCCAGCAGCATAGGGACAGGCCGTAACACTGAAGCTTTCTTT	CASSIGTGRNTEAFF
TRBV6-5	TRBJ2-3	NA	NA	TGTGCCAGCAGTTACTCCGGCGGGCGCACGGGTACGCAGTATTTT	CASSYSGGRTGTQYF
TRBV7-8	TRBJ2-1	NA	NA	TGTGCCAGCAGCCTATATCCCGGGGAGCAGTTCTTC	CASSLYPGEQFF
TRBV27	TRBJ1-4	NA	NA	TGTGCCAGCAGCCCATTCGGGGCGCCCCGTCTGGATGAAAAACTGTTTTTT	CASSPFGAPRLDEKLFF
TRBV6-6	TRBJ2-7	NA	NA	TGTGCCAGCAGTTACTTCCAGGGTAATCCCTACGAGCAGTACTTC	CASSYFQGNPYEQYF